This T cell receptor beta chain was recovered during a study of shared T cell receptors in the human thymus. Sequencing used immunoSEQ multiplex PCR; TCRdb keeps in-frame clones, though not all of them. The sample consists of about 380,000 clones, approximately 95% of them appearing once. Germline lookup yields CDR1 MGHRA and CDR2 YSYEKL. The germline V and J ends were trimmed by 6 bases and 4 bases, with 15 bases remaining between them. This CDR3 is built from 14 residues. Sequencing used thymocytes. This chain joins TRBV4-1 and TRBJ1-2; tentatively, D is TRBD1 (5 bases). The origin of this receptor is a human donor. The CDR3 sequence is CASSQQDRPYGYTF. In DNA, the CDR3 is TGCGCCAGCAGTCAACAAGACAGACCCTATGGCTACACCTTC.